This T cell receptor (beta chain) was identified in a study of blood T cell repertoires in COVID-19. The wider study: Sites in the United States, Italy and Spain provided acute and convalescent COVID-19 samples. Sample material is recorded as cDNA or gDNA derived from T cells, B-cell-depleted T cells, or PBMCs.

TCRdb's copy holds only in-frame clones and misses some; the assay was immunoSEQ multiplex PCR. The sample gives approximately 170,000 clones, roughly 86% of which show up once; around 3.3% is in the top ten. CDR3 length: 15 residues. CDR1 and CDR2 from the germline V gene are SGDLS and YYNGEE. V shed 3 bases and J 0 bases; nucleotides not matched to a gene: 4. The chain carries TRBV9 and TRBJ2-3, with 7 bases that match TRBD2. Sequencing was done on a sample of peripheral blood. The TCR comes from a man between 65 and 85 years old with acute or convalescent COVID-19. The CDR3 reads CASSGLALSTDTQYF. The CDR3 DNA is TGTGCCAGCAGCGGACTAGCTTTGAGCACAGATACGCAGTATTTT.